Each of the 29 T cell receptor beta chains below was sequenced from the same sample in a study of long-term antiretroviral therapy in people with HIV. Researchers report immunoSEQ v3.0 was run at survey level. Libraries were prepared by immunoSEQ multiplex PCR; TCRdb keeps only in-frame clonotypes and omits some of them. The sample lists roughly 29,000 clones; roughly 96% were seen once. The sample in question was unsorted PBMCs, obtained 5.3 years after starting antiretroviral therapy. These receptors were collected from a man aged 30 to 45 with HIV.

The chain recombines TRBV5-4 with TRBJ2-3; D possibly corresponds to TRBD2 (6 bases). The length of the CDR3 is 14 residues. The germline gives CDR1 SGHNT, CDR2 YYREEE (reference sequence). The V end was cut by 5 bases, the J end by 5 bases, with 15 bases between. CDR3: CASSFGAGEDTQYF. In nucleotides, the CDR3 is TGTGCCAGCAGTTTCGGAGCGGGTGAAGATACGCAGTATTTT.

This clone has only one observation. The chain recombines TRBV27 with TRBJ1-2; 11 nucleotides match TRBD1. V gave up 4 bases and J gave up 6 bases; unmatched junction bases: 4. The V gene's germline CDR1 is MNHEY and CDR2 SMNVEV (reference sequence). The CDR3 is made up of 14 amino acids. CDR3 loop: CASSSGQGADGYTF. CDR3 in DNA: TGTGCCAGCAGTTCAGGACAGGGGGCGGATGGCTACACCTTC.

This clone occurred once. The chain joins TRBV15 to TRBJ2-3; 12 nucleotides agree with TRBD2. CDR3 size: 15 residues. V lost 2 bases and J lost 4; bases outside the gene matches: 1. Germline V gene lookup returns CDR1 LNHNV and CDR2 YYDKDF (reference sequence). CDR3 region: CATSRLAGGPDTQYF. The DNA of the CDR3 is TGTGCCACCAGCAGACTAGCGGGAGGGCCAGATACGCAGTATTTT.

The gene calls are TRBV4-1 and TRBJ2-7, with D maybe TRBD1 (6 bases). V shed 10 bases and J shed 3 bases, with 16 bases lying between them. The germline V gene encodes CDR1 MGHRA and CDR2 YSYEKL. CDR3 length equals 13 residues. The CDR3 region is CAIADSGFYEQYF. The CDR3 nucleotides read TGCGCCATCGCGGACAGTGGATTCTACGAGCAGTACTTC.

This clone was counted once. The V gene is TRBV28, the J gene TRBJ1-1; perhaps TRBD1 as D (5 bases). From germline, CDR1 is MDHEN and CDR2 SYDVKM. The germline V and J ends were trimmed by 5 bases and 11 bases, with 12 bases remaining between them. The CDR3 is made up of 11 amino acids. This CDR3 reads CASSHRDGAFF. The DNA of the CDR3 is TGTGCCAGCAGTCACCGGGACGGGGCTTTCTTT.

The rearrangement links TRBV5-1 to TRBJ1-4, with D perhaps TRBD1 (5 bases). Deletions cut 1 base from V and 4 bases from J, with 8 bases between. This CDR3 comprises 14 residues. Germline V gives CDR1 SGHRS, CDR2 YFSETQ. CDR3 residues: CASSLSGGNEKLFF. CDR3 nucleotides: TGCGCCAGCAGCTTGAGCGGGGGTAATGAAAAACTGTTTTTT.

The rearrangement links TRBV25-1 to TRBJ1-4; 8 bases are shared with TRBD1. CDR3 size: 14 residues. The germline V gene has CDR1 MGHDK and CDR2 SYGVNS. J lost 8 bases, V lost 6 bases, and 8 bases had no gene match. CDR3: CASSRTGINEKLFF. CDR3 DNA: TGTGCCAGCAGCCGGACAGGGATAAACGAAAAACTGTTTTTT.

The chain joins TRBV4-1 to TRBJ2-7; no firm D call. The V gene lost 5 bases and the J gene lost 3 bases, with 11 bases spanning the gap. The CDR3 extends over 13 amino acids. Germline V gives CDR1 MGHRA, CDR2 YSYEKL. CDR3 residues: CASSSDRFYEQYF. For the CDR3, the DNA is TGCGCCAGCAGCTCGGACCGGTTCTACGAGCAGTACTTC.

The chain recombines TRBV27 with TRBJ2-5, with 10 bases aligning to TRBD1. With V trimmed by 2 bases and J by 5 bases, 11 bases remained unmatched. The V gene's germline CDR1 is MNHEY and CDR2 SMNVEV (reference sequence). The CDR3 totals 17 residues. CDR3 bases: TGTGCCAGCAGTTTAACGGGACAGGGGAGAATACGGGAGACCCAGTACTTC. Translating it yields CASSLTGQGRIRETQYF.

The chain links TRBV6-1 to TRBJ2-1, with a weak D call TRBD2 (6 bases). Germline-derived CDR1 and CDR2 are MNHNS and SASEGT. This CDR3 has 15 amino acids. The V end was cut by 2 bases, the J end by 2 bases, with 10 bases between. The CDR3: CASSERTTPYNEQFF. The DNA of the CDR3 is TGTGCCAGCAGTGAAAGGACTACCCCCTACAATGAGCAGTTCTTC.

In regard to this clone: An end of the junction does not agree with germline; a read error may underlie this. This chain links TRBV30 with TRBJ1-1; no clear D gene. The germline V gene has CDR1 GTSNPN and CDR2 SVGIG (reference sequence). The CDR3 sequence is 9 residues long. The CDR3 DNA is TGTGCCCTCACACCATCTCTGGTCTTT. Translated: CALTPSLVF.

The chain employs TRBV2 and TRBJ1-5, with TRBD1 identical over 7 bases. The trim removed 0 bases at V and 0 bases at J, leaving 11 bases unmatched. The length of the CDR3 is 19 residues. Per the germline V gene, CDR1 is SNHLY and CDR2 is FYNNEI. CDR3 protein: CASSEARAGGRNSNQPQHF. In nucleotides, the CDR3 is TGTGCCAGCAGTGAAGCGCGGGCAGGGGGAAGAAATAGCAATCAGCCCCAGCATTTT.

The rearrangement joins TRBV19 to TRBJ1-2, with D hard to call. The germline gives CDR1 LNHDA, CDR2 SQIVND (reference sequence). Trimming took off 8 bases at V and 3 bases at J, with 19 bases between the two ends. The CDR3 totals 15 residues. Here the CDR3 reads CASRPNGRSDYGYTF. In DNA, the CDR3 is TGTGCCAGTCGCCCAAACGGTAGATCGGACTATGGCTACACCTTC. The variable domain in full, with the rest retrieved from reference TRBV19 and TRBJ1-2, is DGGITQSPKYLFRKEGQNVTLSCEQNLNHDAMYWYRQDPGQGLRLIYYSQIVNDFQKGDIAEGYSVSREKKESFPLTVTSAQKNPTAFYLCASRPNGRSDYGYTFGSGTRLTVV.

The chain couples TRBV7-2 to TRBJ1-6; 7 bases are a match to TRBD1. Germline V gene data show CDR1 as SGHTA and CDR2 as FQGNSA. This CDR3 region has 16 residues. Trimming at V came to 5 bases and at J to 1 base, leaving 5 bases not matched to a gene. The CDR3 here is CASSAQGGSYNSPLHF. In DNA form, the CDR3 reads TGTGCCAGCAGCGCCCAGGGGGGATCCTATAATTCACCCCTCCACTTT.

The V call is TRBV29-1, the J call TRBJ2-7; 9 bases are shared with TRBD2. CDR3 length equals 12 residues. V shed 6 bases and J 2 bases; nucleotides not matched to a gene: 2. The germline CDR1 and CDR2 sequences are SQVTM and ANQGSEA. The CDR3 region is CSVIAGAYEQYF. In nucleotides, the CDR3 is TGCAGCGTGATAGCGGGGGCCTACGAGCAGTACTTC.

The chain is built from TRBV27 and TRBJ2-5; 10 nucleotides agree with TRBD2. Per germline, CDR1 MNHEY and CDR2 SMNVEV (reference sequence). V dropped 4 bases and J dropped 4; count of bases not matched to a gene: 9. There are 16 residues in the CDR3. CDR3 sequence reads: CASSSWFSGRGETQYF. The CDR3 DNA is TGTGCCAGCAGTTCCTGGTTCAGCGGGAGGGGAGAGACCCAGTACTTC.

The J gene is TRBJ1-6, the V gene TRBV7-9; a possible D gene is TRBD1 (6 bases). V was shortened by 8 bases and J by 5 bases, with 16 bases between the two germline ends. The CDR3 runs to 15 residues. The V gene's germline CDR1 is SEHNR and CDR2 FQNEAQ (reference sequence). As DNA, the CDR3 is TGTGCCAGCGGAAACCCGGGACAAGATAATTCACCCCTCCACTTT. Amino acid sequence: CASGNPGQDNSPLHF. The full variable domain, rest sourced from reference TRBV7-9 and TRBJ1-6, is DTGVSQNPRHKITKRGQNVTFRCDPISEHNRLYWYRQTLGQGPEFLTYFQNEAQLEKSRLLSDRFSAERPKGSFSTLEIQRTEQGDSAMYLCASGNPGQDNSPLHFGNGTRLTVT.

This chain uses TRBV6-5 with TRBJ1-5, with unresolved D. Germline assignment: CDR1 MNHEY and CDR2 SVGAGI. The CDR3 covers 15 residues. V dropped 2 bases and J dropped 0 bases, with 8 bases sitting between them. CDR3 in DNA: TGTGCCAGCAGTTACACCAGGTATAGCAATCAGCCCCAGCATTTT. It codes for CASSYTRYSNQPQHF.

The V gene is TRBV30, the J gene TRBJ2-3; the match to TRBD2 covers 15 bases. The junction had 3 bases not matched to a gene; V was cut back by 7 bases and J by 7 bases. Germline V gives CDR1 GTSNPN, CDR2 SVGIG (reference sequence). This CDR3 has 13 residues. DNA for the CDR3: TGTGCCTCCGGACTAGCGGGGGGGAATACGCAGTATTTT. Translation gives CASGLAGGNTQYF.

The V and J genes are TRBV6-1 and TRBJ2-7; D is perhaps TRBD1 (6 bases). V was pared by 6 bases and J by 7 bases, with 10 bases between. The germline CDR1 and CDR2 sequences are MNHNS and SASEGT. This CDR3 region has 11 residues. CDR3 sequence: CASRETGEQYF. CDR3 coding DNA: TGTGCCAGCAGGGAAACAGGGGAGCAGTACTTC.

CDR3 residues: CASSLAGRENTEAFF. The DNA for the CDR3 is TGCGCCAGCAGCTTGGCGGGACGGGAGAACACTGAAGCTTTCTTT. V usage is TRBV5-1 and J usage is TRBJ1-1; TRBD1 might be the D (5 bases). V was clipped by 0 bases and J by 1 base, with 10 bases between them. The CDR3 is made up of 15 amino acids. Germline lookup yields CDR1 SGHRS and CDR2 YFSETQ.

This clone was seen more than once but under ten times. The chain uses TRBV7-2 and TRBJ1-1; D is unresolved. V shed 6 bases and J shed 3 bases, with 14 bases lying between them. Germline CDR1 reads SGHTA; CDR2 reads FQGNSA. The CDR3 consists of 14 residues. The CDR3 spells CASSFTGDHTEAFF. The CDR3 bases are TGTGCCAGCAGTTTTACGGGTGATCACACTGAAGCTTTCTTT.

The CDR3 coding sequence is TGTGCCAGCAGCACGGGACTAGCGGGAGGCCTCGGAGATACGCAGTATTTT. It encodes CASSTGLAGGLGDTQYF. This chain connects TRBV13 to TRBJ2-3; TRBD2 aligns across 15 bases. CDR1 is PRHDT, CDR2 FYEKMQ, per germline (reference sequence). This CDR3 has 17 amino acids. J lost 5 bases, V lost 5 bases, and 8 bases had no gene match.

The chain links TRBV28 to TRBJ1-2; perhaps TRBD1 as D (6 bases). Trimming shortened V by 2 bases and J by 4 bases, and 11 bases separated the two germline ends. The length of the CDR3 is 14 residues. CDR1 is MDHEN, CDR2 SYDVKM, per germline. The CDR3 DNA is TGTGCCAGCAGTTTAGGACAGAGTGGCTATGGCTACACCTTC. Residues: CASSLGQSGYGYTF.

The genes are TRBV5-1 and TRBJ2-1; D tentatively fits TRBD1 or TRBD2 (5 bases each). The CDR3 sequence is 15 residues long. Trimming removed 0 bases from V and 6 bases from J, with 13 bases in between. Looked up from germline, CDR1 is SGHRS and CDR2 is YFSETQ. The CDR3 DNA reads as TGCGCCAGCAGCTTGGCCCCGGGGCCCAGCAATGAGCAGTTCTTC. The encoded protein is CASSLAPGPSNEQFF.

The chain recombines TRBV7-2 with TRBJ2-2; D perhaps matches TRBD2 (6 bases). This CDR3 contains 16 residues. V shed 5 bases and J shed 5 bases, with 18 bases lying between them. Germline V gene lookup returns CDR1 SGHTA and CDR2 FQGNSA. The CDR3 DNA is TGTGCCAGCAGCCCCCTTGCGCTAGCGAGGACCGGGGAGCTGTTTTTT. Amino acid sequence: CASSPLALARTGELFF.

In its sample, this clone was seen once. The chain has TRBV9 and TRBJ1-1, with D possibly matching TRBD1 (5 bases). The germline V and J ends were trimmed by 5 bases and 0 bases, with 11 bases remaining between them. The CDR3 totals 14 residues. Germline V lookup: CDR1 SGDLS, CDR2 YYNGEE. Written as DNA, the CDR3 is TGTGCCAGCAGTTCGGGGCCCCTGAACACTGAAGCTTTCTTT. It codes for CASSSGPLNTEAFF.

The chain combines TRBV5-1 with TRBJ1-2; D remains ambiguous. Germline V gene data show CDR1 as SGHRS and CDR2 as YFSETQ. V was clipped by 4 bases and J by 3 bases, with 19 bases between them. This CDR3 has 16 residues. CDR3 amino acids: CASSLVLDPGHYGYTF. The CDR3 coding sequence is TGCGCCAGCAGCCTAGTCTTGGATCCGGGCCACTATGGCTACACCTTC.

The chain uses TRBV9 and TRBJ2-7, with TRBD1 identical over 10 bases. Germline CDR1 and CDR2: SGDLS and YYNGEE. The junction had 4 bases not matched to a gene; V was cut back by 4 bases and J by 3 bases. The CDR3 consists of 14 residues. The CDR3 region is CASSPWTGGYEQYF. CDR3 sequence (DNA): TGTGCCAGCAGCCCGTGGACAGGGGGCTACGAGCAGTACTTC.